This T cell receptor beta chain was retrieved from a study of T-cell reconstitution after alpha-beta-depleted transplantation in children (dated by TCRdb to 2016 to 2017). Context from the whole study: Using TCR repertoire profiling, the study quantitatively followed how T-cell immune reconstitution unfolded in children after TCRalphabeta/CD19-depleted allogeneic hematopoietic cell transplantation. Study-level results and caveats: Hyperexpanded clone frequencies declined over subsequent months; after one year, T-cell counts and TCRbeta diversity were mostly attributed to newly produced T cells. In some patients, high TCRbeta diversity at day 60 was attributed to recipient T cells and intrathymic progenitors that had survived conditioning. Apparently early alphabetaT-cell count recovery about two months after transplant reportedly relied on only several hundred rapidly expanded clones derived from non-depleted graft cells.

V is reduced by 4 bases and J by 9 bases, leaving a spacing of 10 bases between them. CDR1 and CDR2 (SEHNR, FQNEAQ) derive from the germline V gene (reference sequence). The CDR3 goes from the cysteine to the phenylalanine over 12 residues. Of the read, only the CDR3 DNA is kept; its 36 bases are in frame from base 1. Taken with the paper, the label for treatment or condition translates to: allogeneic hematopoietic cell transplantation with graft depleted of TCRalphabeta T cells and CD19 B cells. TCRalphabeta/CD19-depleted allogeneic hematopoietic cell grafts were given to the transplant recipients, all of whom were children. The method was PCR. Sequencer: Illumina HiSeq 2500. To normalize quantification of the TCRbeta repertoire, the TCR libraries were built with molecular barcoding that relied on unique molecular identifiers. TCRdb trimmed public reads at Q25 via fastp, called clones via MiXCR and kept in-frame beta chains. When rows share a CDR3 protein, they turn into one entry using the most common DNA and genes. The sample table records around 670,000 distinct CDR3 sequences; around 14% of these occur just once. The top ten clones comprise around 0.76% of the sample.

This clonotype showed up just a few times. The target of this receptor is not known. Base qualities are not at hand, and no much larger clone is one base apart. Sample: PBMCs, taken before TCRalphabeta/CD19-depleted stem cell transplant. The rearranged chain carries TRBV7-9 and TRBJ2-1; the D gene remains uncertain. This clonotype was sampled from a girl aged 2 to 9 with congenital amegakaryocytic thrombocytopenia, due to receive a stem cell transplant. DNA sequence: TGTGCCAGCAGCTCTCTTATAGGTGAGCAGTTCTTC. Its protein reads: CASSSLIGEQFF. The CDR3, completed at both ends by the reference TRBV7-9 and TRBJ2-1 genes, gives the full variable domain DTGVSQNPRHKITKRGQNVTFRCDPISEHNRLYWYRQTLGQGPEFLTYFQNEAQLEKSRLLSDRFSAERPKGSFSTLEIQRTEQGDSAMYLCASSSLIGEQFFGPGTRLTVL.